This entry describes one T cell receptor (beta chain). This sample was taken from a study of blood T cell repertoires in COVID-19. The CDR3 length is 14 residues. Germline CDR1 is SGHTA and CDR2 is FQGTGA. Deletions cut 5 bases from V and 2 bases from J, with 9 bases between. Libraries were prepared by immunoSEQ multiplex PCR; TCRdb keeps only in-frame clonotypes and omits some of them. The sample carries under 400,000 clones, 75% to 90% recorded once. The chain joins TRBV7-3 to TRBJ2-2; tentative D call: TRBD1 (5 bases). The specimen was peripheral blood. The sequence was obtained from a woman in her 30s with COVID-19, enrolled during active disease. CDR3 residues: CASSPGHNTGELFF. CDR3 bases: TGTGCCAGCAGCCCAGGACATAACACCGGGGAGCTGTTTTTT.